These 12 T cell receptor beta chains were sequenced from one sample in a study of control samples from healthy donors and cancer patients. TCRdb keeps only in-frame clones here, not all; method: immunoSEQ multiplex PCR. Among about 75,000 clones listed, about 80% were seen once. Sequencing used blood. The receptors come from a man between 50 and 59 years old in good health.

The chain employs TRBV27 and TRBJ1-2; 10 bases line up with TRBD1. The CDR3 has 15 amino acids. CDR1 and CDR2 (germline): MNHEY, SMNVEV (reference sequence). V was clipped by 6 bases and J by 7 bases; unmatched bases: 11. This CDR3 is CASSLAGTGDIGYTF. CDR3 nucleotide sequence: TGTGCCAGCAGCCTAGCCGGGACAGGGGATATTGGCTACACCTTC.

In this sample, this clone turned up once. The CDR3 DNA is TGTGCCAGTAGTATAGTCGAGACTAAAGAACGAAAGTTCTTC. This codes for CASSIVETKERKFF. This chain connects TRBV19 to TRBJ2-1, with a tentative D call TRBD2 (5 bases). In germline, CDR1 is LNHDA, CDR2 SQIVND (reference sequence). This CDR3 contains 14 residues. The germline V and J ends were trimmed by 1 base and 14 bases, with 18 bases remaining between them.

The chain employs TRBV5-8 and TRBJ2-7; unclear D gene. This CDR3 is built from 14 residues. Germline V CDR1 and CDR2: SGHTS, YDEGEE. The germline V and J ends were trimmed by 6 bases and 7 bases, with 20 bases remaining between them. The CDR3 DNA sequence: TGTGCCAGCACCAAGGACCCCGCCCTAGGGGAGCAGTACTTC. Translation: CASTKDPALGEQYF.

The chain uses TRBV2 and TRBJ1-2, with D unclear. The CDR3 is 14 residues long. From germline, CDR1 is SNHLY and CDR2 FYNNEI. V was shortened by 2 bases and J by 4 bases, with 11 bases between the two germline ends. CDR3 in DNA: TGTGCCAGCAGTGAATCTCAGGCTTTCTATGGCTACACCTTC. Translation: CASSESQAFYGYTF.

The chain is built from TRBV7-2 and TRBJ2-1, with 8 bases fitting TRBD2. The V and J ends lost 2 bases and 4 bases, in that order; junction bases with no gene match: 4. CDR1 is SGHTA and CDR2 is FQGNSA in the germline V gene. The CDR3 runs 15 residues. The CDR3 loop is CASSLTSGAYNEQFF. The DNA for the CDR3 is TGTGCCAGCAGCTTAACTAGCGGAGCGTACAATGAGCAGTTCTTC.

V usage is TRBV18 and J usage is TRBJ2-1, with 7 bases that match TRBD2. The ends lost 3 bases at V and 7 bases at J; junction bases unmatched: 9. The CDR3 has 15 amino acids. Germline lookup yields CDR1 KGHSH and CDR2 LQKENI. CDR3 in amino acids: CASSPMASGKNEQFF. In DNA, the CDR3 is TGTGCCAGCTCACCGATGGCTAGCGGTAAAAATGAGCAGTTCTTC.

The chain combines TRBV19 with TRBJ2-1; D is unclear. Germline CDR1 reads LNHDA; CDR2 reads SQIVND (reference sequence). V was shortened by 3 bases and J by 0 bases, with 6 bases between the two germline ends. The CDR3 is made up of 14 amino acids. For the CDR3, the DNA is TGTGCCAGTAGTATGGCCAACTCCTACAATGAGCAGTTCTTC. Its translation is CASSMANSYNEQFF.

Only a few counts were recorded for this clone. J is TRBJ2-1 and V is TRBV5-5; possibly TRBD2 for D (6 bases). The CDR3 covers 14 residues. Trimming took off 5 bases at V and 7 bases at J, with 16 bases between the two ends. Looked up from germline, CDR1 is SGHKS and CDR2 is YYEKEE (reference sequence). CDR3 sequence: CASSRAGTGNEQFF. CDR3 nucleotide sequence: TGTGCCAGCAGTAGGGCAGGGACTGGTAATGAGCAGTTCTTC.

This clone was picked up one time. This chain joins TRBV7-9 and TRBJ2-7; D possibly corresponds to TRBD2 (5 bases). This CDR3 is built from 13 residues. Germline-derived CDR1 and CDR2 are SEHNR and FQNEAQ (reference sequence). V gave up 8 bases and J gave up 0 bases, with 11 bases separating them. In DNA form, the CDR3 reads TGTGCCAGCGAGGGCTCATCCTCCTACGAGCAGTACTTC. It is translated as CASEGSSSYEQYF.

The J gene is TRBJ2-3, the V gene TRBV4-1; TRBD2 is a possible D gene (6 bases). Germline CDR1 MGHRA, CDR2 YSYEKL. With 4 bases removed from V and 3 bases from J, the gap between germline ends came to 11 bases. This CDR3 region has 14 residues. CDR3 coding DNA: TGCGCCAGCAGCCTAACGGAGGGGACAGATACGCAGTATTTT. It specifies CASSLTEGTDTQYF.

The chain uses TRBV11-3 and TRBJ2-1, with D perhaps matching TRBD1 (5 bases). The CDR3 extends over 15 amino acids. Germline lookup yields CDR1 SGHNT and CDR2 YENEEA. Trimming shortened V by 5 bases and J by 12 bases, and 23 bases separated the two germline ends. CDR3 DNA sequence: TGTGCCAGCAGCCCCACAGGTTCCCCCCTAAGAGGGCAGTTCTTC. Its translation is CASSPTGSPLRGQFF.

This clone occurred once. The rearrangement uses TRBV10-3 and TRBJ2-5, with 9 positions matching TRBD2. The CDR3 is made up of 13 amino acids. V dropped 8 bases and J dropped 5; count of bases not matched to a gene: 6. Germline loops: CDR1 ENHRY, CDR2 SYGVKD. CDR3 nucleotide sequence: TGTGCCATCGGGGGACTAGCTGAGGAGACCCAGTACTTC. This codes for CAIGGLAEETQYF.